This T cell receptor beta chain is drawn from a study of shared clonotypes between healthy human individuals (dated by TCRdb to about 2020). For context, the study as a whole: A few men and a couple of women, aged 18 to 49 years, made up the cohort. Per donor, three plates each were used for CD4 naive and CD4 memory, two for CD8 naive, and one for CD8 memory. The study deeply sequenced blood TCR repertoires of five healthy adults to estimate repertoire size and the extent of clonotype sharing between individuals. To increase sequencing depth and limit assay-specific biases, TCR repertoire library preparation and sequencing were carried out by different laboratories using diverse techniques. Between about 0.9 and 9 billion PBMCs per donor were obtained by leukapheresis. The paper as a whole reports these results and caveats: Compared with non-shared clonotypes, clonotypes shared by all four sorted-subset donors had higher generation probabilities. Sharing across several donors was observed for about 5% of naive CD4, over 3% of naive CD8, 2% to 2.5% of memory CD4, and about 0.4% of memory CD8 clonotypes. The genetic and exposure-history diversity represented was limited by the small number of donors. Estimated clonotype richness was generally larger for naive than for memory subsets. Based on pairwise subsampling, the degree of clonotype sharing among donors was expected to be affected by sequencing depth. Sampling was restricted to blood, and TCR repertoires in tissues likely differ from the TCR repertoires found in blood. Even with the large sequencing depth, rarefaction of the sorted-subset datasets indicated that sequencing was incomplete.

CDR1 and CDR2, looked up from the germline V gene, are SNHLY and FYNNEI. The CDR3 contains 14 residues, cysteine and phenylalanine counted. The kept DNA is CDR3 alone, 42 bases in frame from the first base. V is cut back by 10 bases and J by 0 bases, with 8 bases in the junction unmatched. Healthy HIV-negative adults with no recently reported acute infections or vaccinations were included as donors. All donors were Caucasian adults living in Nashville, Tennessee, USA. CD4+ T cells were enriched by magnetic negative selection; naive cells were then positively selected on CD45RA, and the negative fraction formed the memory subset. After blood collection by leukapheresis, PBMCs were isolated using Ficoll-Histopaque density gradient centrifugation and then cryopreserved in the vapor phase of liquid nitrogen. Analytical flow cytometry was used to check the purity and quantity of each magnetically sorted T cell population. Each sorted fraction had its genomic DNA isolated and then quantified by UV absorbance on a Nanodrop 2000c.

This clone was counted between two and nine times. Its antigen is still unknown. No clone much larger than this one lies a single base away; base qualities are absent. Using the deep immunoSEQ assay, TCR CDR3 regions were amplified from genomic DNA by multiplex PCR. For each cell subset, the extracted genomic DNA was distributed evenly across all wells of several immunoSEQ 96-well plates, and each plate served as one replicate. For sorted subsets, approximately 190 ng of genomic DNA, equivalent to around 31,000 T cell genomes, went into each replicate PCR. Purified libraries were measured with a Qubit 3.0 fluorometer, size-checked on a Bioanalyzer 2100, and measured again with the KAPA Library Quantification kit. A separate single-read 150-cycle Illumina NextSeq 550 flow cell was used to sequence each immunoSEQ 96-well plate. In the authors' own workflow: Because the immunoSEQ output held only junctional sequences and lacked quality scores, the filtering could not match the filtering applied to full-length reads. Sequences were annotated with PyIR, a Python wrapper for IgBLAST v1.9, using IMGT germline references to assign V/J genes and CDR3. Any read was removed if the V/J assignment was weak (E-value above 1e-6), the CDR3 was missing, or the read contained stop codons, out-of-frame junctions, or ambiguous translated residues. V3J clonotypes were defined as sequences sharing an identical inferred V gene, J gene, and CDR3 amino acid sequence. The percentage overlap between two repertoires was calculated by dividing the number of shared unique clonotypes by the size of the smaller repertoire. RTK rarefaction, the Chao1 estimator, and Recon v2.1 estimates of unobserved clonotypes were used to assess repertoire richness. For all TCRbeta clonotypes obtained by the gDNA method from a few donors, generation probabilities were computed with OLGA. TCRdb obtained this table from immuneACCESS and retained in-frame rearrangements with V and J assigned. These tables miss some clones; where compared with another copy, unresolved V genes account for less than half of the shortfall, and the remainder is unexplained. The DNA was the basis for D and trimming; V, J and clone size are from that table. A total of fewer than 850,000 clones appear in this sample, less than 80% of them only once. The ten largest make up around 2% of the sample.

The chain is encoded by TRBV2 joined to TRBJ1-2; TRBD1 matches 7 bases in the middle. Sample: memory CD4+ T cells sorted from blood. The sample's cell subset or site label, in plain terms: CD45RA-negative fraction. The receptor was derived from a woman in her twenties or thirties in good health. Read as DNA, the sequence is TGTGCCACCCCGGTAAGGGGGCCTAACTATGGCTACACCTTC. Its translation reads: CATPVRGPNYGYTF. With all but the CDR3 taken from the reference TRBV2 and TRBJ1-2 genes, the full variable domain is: EPEVTQTPSHQVTQMGQEVILRCVPISNHLYFYWYRQILGQKVEFLVSFYNNEISEKSEIFDDQFSVERPDGSNFTLKIRSTKLEDSAMYFCATPVRGPNYGYTFGSGTRLTVV.